This is a list of T cell receptor beta chains from one sample in a study of regulatory T cells in long-lasting Graves disease. Via MiXCR, TCRdb re-called the multiplex PCR reads, giving one row per CDR3 protein. The sample contains roughly 510,000 distinct CDR3 sequences, approximately 16% of which appear only once. The same specimen was also included in a second study, on T cells in Graves' hyperthyroidism and ophthalmopathy.

The source material was peripheral blood mononuclear cells (PBMCs), sampled at new diagnosis, from a patient treated with antithyroid drugs. Source of these receptors: a young man with Graves disease. Each CDR3 is given with its conserved first and last residue. A D gene is named only where the DNA matches it firmly. Expanded clones get a size class; other rows say once, few or many, or leave the size out.

>TRBD2|TRBJ2-1|TRBV7-9|many
CASSPRGTSGRNEQFF
TGTGCCAGCAGCCCCCGGGGGACTAGCGGGAGAAATGAGCAGTTCTTC
>NA|TRBJ2-5|TRBV11-3|few
CASSLGPNQETQYF
TGTGCCAGCAGCTTAGGACCGAATCAAGAGACCCAGTACTTC
>NA|TRBJ2-1|TRBV28|few
CASSFSLGSYNEQFF
TGTGCCAGCAGTTTCAGTCTCGGGAGCTACAATGAGCAGTTCTTC
>TRBD2|TRBJ2-5|TRBV4-1|NA
CASSRGLAGVVQETQYF
TGCGCCAGCAGCCGGGGGCTAGCGGGAGTGGTTCAAGAGACCCAGTACTTC
>NA|TRBJ2-1|TRBV19|few
CASIGPPFYNEQFF
TGTGCCAGTATCGGTCCCCCTTTCTACAATGAGCAGTTCTTC
>NA|TRBJ1-4|TRBV11-2|few
CASRRLRQINEKLFF
TGTGCCAGCAGACGATTAAGACAGATTAATGAAAAACTGTTTTTT
>NA|TRBJ1-5|TRBV5-5|few
CASSPPLGPQHF
TGTGCCAGCAGCCCACCCCTCGGGCCCCAGCATTTT
>TRBD2|TRBJ2-7|TRBV7-9|NA
CASSSLLAGGKPYEQYF
TGTGCCAGCAGCTCTCTTTTAGCGGGAGGGAAGCCCTACGAGCAGTACTTC
>TRBD2|TRBJ2-3|TRBV5-1|NA
CASSPTTSGRATDTQYF
TGCGCCAGCAGCCCCACGACTAGCGGGAGAGCGACAGATACGCAGTATTTT
>TRBD2|TRBJ2-1|TRBV30|many
CASRSGTSENEQFF
TGTGCCTCCCGTTCCGGGACTAGCGAGAATGAGCAGTTCTTC
>NA|TRBJ1-2|TRBV27|many
CASSSFDSPMLYGYTF
TGTGCCAGCAGTTCGTTCGACAGCCCCATGCTCTATGGCTACACCTTC
>NA|TRBJ1-2|TRBV30|NA
CAWSVGGWNYGYTF
TGTGCCTGGAGTGTTGGTGGGTGGAACTATGGCTACACCTTC
>NA|TRBJ2-7|TRBV6-1|many
CASKTDYSSYEQYF
TGTGCCAGCAAGACTGATTATAGCTCCTACGAGCAGTACTTC
>NA|TRBJ2-7|TRBV12-3/TRBV12-4|many
CASSLNNPYEQYF
TGTGCCAGCAGTTTGAACAATCCCTACGAGCAGTACTTC
>NA|TRBJ2-3|TRBV20-1|once
CSARMGHTQYF
TGCAGTGCTAGAATGGGTCATACGCAGTATTTT
>NA|TRBJ1-5|TRBV27|many
CASSPRTASSNQPQHF
TGTGCCAGCAGTCCCCGGACGGCAAGTAGCAATCAGCCCCAGCATTTT
>NA|TRBJ1-2|TRBV7-9|many
CASYPGAPNYGYTF
TGTGCCAGCTACCCGGGGGCTCCTAACTATGGCTACACCTTC
>NA|TRBJ2-1|TRBV20-1|many
CSASSGDEQFF
TGCAGTGCTAGTAGCGGAGATGAGCAGTTCTTC
>TRBD1|TRBJ1-2|TRBV13|NA
CASSRQGLGGYTF
TGTGCCAGCAGTCGACAGGGGTTGGGGGGCTACACCTTC
>NA|TRBJ2-2|TRBV3-1|many
CASSRPDGGRELFF
TGTGCCAGCAGCCGCCCGGATGGCGGGCGAGAGCTGTTTTTT
>NA|TRBJ2-7|TRBV28|NA
CASSQSGPTYEQYF
TGTGCCAGCAGTCAAAGCGGGCCTACCTACGAGCAGTACTTC
>TRBD2|TRBJ2-2|TRBV25-1|NA
CASSPRTSGERVCTGELFF
TGTGCCAGCAGTCCCCGGACTAGCGGGGAGAGGGTGTGCACCGGGGAGCTGTTTTTT